Following are 28 T cell receptor beta chains from one sample sequenced in a study of human T cells and chemical hapten exposure. Each CDR3 protein gets one entry after TCRdb re-called the RACE reads with MiXCR. Of approximately 400,000 distinct CDR3 sequences detected, 4.8% appear once; the ten largest clones hold 2% to 2.5%. The time point: patch test 1, 2 weeks after DPC sensitization. Treatment meaning: therapeutic diphenylcyclopropenone sensitization with weekly scalp DPC. The sequencing here drew on whole blood, taken in connection with sensitization to the hapten diphenylcyclopropenone (DPC). These receptors all come from a woman aged 45-65 years with alopecia areata. Some clones in this sample may be carry-over from other donors' samples.

This clonotype turned up a few times. V and J are TRBV20-1 and TRBJ1-5; TRBD1 matches 7 bases. The CDR3 is 14 amino acids. The germline V gene encodes CDR1 DFQATT and CDR2 SNEGSKA (reference sequence). V lost 7 bases and J lost 11; bases outside the gene matches: 17. As DNA, the CDR3 is TGCAGTGTTTCATACGGGGACAGCTACGAGACCCAGCATTTT. Translation: CSVSYGDSYETQHF.

This clonotype was observed at least ten times. V usage is TRBV20-1 and J usage is TRBJ2-7; 12 bases are a match to TRBD2. Germline V gene data show CDR1 as DFQATT and CDR2 as SNEGSKA (reference sequence). Losses at the gene ends were 3 bases for V and 5 bases for J; bases not matched to a gene: 8. CDR3 length equals 15 residues. This chain's CDR3 is CSASLAGGPRNEQYF. For the CDR3, the DNA is TGCAGTGCTAGCCTAGCGGGAGGGCCGAGAAACGAGCAGTACTTC.

The V call is TRBV14, the J call TRBJ2-3, with a weak D call TRBD2 (6 bases). The CDR3 contains 13 residues. Germline loops: CDR1 SGHDN, CDR2 FVKESK. The ends were cut back, 2 bases at V and 8 bases at J, with 11 bases in the middle. CDR3 in amino acids: CASSQTGGSTQYF. The CDR3, as DNA: TGTGCCAGCAGCCAAACCGGAGGGTCTACGCAGTATTTT. Using reference TRBV14 and TRBJ2-3 for the parts outside the CDR3, the full variable domain is EAGVTQFPSHSVIEKGQTVTLRCDPISGHDNLYWYRRVMGKEIKFLLHFVKESKQDESGMPNNRFLAERTGGTYSTLKVQPAELEDSGVYFCASSQTGGSTQYFGPGTRLTVL.

This clonotype was seen a few times. The gene calls are TRBV4-3 and TRBJ2-1; 7 bases are a match to TRBD1. The CDR3 covers 15 residues. Germline CDR1 LGHNA, CDR2 YSLEER. Losses at the gene ends were 4 bases for V and 3 bases for J; bases not matched to a gene: 6. Written as DNA, the CDR3 is TGCGCCAGCAGCCCCGGGACAGACCTCTACAATGAGCAGTTCTTC. Amino acid sequence: CASSPGTDLYNEQFF.

This clonotype was observed many times. V and J are TRBV18 and TRBJ1-1, with D perhaps TRBD1 (5 bases). CDR1 is KGHSH and CDR2 is LQKENI in the germline V gene. V was trimmed by 2 bases and J by 1 base, leaving 14 bases between them. The CDR3 covers 16 residues. The CDR3 nucleotides read TGTGCCAGCTCACCATTTCCCGGGACGGAGAACACTGAAGCTTTCTTT. Translated: CASSPFPGTENTEAFF.

J is TRBJ1-4 and V is TRBV20-1, with TRBD1 matching 10 bases. The length of the CDR3 is 15 residues. Unmatched junction bases numbered 8, after V lost 2 bases and J lost 8 bases. The germline CDR1 and CDR2 sequences are DFQATT and SNEGSKA (reference sequence). Here the CDR3 reads CSARSSGTGDEKLFF. The CDR3 DNA reads TGCAGTGCTAGATCTTCCGGGACAGGGGACGAAAAACTGTTTTTT.

In its sample, this clonotype was seen many times. The chain recombines TRBV7-9 with TRBJ2-1; a possible D gene is TRBD2 (5 bases). Trimming took off 1 base at V and 9 bases at J, with 13 bases between the two ends. Germline V CDR1 and CDR2: SEHNR, FQNEAQ (reference sequence). The CDR3 sequence is 14 residues long. CDR3 in amino acids: CASSLGTREGEQFF. CDR3 coding DNA: TGTGCCAGCAGCTTAGGAACTAGAGAGGGTGAGCAGTTCTTC.

This clonotype was picked up many times. J is TRBJ2-7 and V is TRBV5-1; tentative D call: TRBD2 (5 bases). The CDR3 loop spans 15 amino acids. The V gene's germline CDR1 is SGHRS and CDR2 YFSETQ. Trimming left V 4 bases short and J 3 bases short, with 17 bases between. The CDR3 DNA is TGCGCCAGCAGCCGGAGGACGGACGGGTACTACGAGCAGTACTTC. It is translated as CASSRRTDGYYEQYF.

This clonotype was seen only a few times. V usage is TRBV6-2 or TRBV6-3 and J usage is TRBJ2-5, with TRBD1 matching 8 bases. Looked up from germline, CDR1 is MNHEY and CDR2 is SVGEGT. The CDR3 is 12 amino acids. J gave up 7 bases and V 4 bases, and 2 bases lay outside the gene matches. CDR3 nucleotides: TGTGCCAGCAGTTTCGACAGGGGGACCCAGTACTTC. This sequence encodes CASSFDRGTQYF.

The chain carries TRBV5-1 and TRBJ2-7; the match to TRBD2 covers 7 bases. V shed 0 bases and J 7 bases; nucleotides not matched to a gene: 10. This CDR3 comprises 15 residues. Germline loops: CDR1 SGHRS, CDR2 YFSETQ. In DNA form, the CDR3 reads TGCGCCAGCAGCTTGGTAGCGGGCACGTCGTTTGAGCAGTACTTC. As protein: CASSLVAGTSFEQYF.

Many counts were recorded for this clonotype. The chain has TRBV6-2 or TRBV6-3 and TRBJ2-5, with D maybe TRBD2 (5 bases). The germline V and J ends were trimmed by 5 bases and 6 bases, with 16 bases remaining between them. In germline, CDR1 is MNHEY, CDR2 SVGEGT. CDR3 length equals 14 residues. The CDR3 DNA reads as TGTGCCAGCAGTATGGACTGGGGTACGAAGACCCAGTACTTC. Its translation is CASSMDWGTKTQYF.

This clonotype was detected a few times. The chain is built from TRBV9 and TRBJ2-7, with D possibly being TRBD2 (5 bases). This CDR3 comprises 13 residues. V lost 4 bases, J lost 7 bases, and 15 bases lay in between. Germline CDR1 SGDLS, CDR2 YYNGEE. CDR3 DNA sequence: TGTGCCAGCAGCCCCTTAGGGCCGGGGGAGCAGTACTTC. Encoded protein: CASSPLGPGEQYF.

The chain recombines TRBV20-1 with TRBJ1-3, with 9 positions matching TRBD1. In germline, CDR1 is DFQATT, CDR2 SNEGSKA (reference sequence). The CDR3 is made up of 15 amino acids. Trimming at V came to 3 bases and at J to 4 bases, leaving 7 bases not matched to a gene. Here the CDR3 DNA reads TGCAGTGCTAGTTCACAGGGGGCGCTAGGAAACACCATATATTTT. Its translation is CSASSQGALGNTIYF.

At least ten counts were recorded for this clonotype. The J gene is TRBJ2-7, the V gene TRBV28, with D perhaps TRBD1 or TRBD2 (5 bases each). The germline V and J ends were trimmed by 6 bases and 6 bases, with 21 bases remaining between them. CDR1 and CDR2 from the germline V gene are MDHEN and SYDVKM. CDR3 length: 15 residues. DNA for the CDR3: TGTGCCAGCAGACCACGCCGGGACCGCTGGCTCGAGCAGTACTTC. Protein: CASRPRRDRWLEQYF.

This clonotype came up many times. The rearrangement links TRBV7-6 to TRBJ1-3; D is ambiguous. The CDR3 has 16 residues. V lost 5 bases to trimming and J lost 0 bases, with 14 bases between them. Germline V gene lookup returns CDR1 SGHVS and CDR2 FNYEAQ. CDR3 sequence: CASSQAVGTSGNTIYF. In DNA form, the CDR3 reads TGTGCCAGCAGCCAGGCGGTTGGTACCTCTGGAAACACCATATATTTT.

The rearrangement links TRBV29-1 to TRBJ2-2, with 9 positions matching TRBD1. The trim removed 3 bases at V and 5 bases at J, leaving 4 bases unmatched. The CDR3 sequence is 14 residues long. Germline V lookup: CDR1 SQVTM, CDR2 ANQGSEA. This CDR3 is CSVEGGTGTGELFF. The CDR3 nucleotides read TGCAGCGTTGAGGGCGGGACAGGGACCGGGGAGCTGTTTTTT.

The table lists this clonotype with a few counts. V and J are TRBV27 and TRBJ1-1; D perhaps matches TRBD1 (5 bases). This CDR3 has 13 amino acids. Trimming left V 6 bases short and J 7 bases short, with 15 bases between. Germline V CDR1 and CDR2: MNHEY, SMNVEV (reference sequence). The DNA of the CDR3 is TGTGCCAGCAGCCCCCTTGGGGCTTTTGAAGCTTTCTTT. Amino acid sequence: CASSPLGAFEAFF.

This clonotype was observed many times. This chain joins TRBV29-1 and TRBJ2-7; D is ambiguous. This CDR3 contains 14 residues. The V end lost 1 base, the J end lost 6 bases, and 16 bases lay between the germline ends. The germline V gene has CDR1 SQVTM and CDR2 ANQGSEA. The CDR3 loop reads CSVEGPETVSEQYF. CDR3 DNA sequence: TGCAGCGTTGAAGGTCCCGAGACTGTTAGCGAGCAGTACTTC.

The chain recombines TRBV2 with TRBJ2-2; D is uncertain. CDR1 is SNHLY and CDR2 is FYNNEI in the germline V gene. Trimming shortened V by 10 bases and J by 4 bases, and 13 bases separated the two germline ends. The CDR3 runs to 13 residues. CDR3 sequence (DNA): TGTGCCACCGGCCGGTTTTTCACCGGGGAGCTGTTTTTT. This gives the protein CATGRFFTGELFF.

At least ten counts were recorded for this clonotype. The V gene is TRBV6-1, the J gene TRBJ2-1; 7 positions match TRBD1. V trimming: 1 base; J trimming: 1 base; junction bases outside the gene matches: 4. Looked up from germline, CDR1 is MNHNS and CDR2 is SASEGT. There are 16 residues in the CDR3. The CDR3, as DNA: TGTGCCAGCAGTGAAGTTCCGGGACAGTCCTACAATGAGCAGTTCTTC. It is translated as CASSEVPGQSYNEQFF.

This clonotype showed up many times. The chain uses TRBV6-1 and TRBJ1-5; D uncertain. This CDR3 has 12 residues. Deletions cut 0 bases from V and 11 bases from J, with 8 bases between. Germline V gives CDR1 MNHNS, CDR2 SASEGT. The CDR3 nucleotides read TGTGCCAGCAGTGAAGCGATGGAGGCCCAGCATTTT. Residues: CASSEAMEAQHF.

V usage is TRBV28 and J usage is TRBJ1-1; the match to TRBD1 covers 8 bases. The length of the CDR3 is 15 residues. Germline V gene sequence: CDR1 MDHEN, CDR2 SYDVKM. V was pared by 6 bases and J by 4 bases, with 10 bases of the junction left unmatched. In DNA, the CDR3 is TGTGCCAGCAGCGATACAGGGGGAGGTATCACTGAAGCTTTCTTT. It codes for CASSDTGGGITEAFF. The whole variable domain, filled in from reference TRBV28 and TRBJ1-1, reads DVKVTQSSRYLVKRTGEKVFLECVQDMDHENMFWYRQDPGLGLRLIYFSYDVKMKEKGDIPEGYSVSREKKERFSLILESASTNQTSMYLCASSDTGGGITEAFFGQGTRLTVV.

This clonotype has only a few counts. The genes are TRBV6-1 and TRBJ2-3, with TRBD2 matching over 9 bases. J was trimmed by 3 bases and V by 6 bases; bases with no gene match: 4. Germline V gives CDR1 MNHNS, CDR2 SASEGT. The CDR3 is 14 residues long. CDR3 protein: CASRAGGVTDTQYF. CDR3 nucleotide sequence: TGTGCCAGCAGAGCGGGAGGCGTGACAGATACGCAGTATTTT.

This clonotype was seen many times. One junction end does not reproduce the germline sequence, and a read error may be involved. The CDR3 coding sequence is TGTGCCAGCAGTGGGGCTGGCGGGAGATGGTTC. Protein: CASSGAGGRWF. This sequence joins TRBV28 and TRBJ2-7; 7 bases fit TRBD2. The CDR3 consists of 11 residues. From germline, CDR1 is MDHEN and CDR2 SYDVKM.

V gene TRBV20-1 combines with J gene TRBJ2-7, with D possibly TRBD1 on 6 matching bases. V was pared by 6 bases and J by 5 bases, with 17 bases between. Germline V CDR1 and CDR2: DFQATT, SNEGSKA (reference sequence). This CDR3 spans 13 amino acids. The CDR3 coding sequence is TGCAGTGCCCTTACAGGGAGAGGTAACGAGCAGTACTTC. It yields the protein CSALTGRGNEQYF.

The chain has TRBV5-1 and TRBJ1-1, with D maybe TRBD1 (5 bases). V was clipped by 3 bases and J by 4 bases, with 16 bases between them. The CDR3 has 15 amino acids. Germline CDR1 reads SGHRS; CDR2 reads YFSETQ. The CDR3 here is CASSSHFGGGTEAFF. CDR3 nucleotides: TGCGCCAGCAGCTCCCACTTTGGTGGGGGCACTGAAGCTTTCTTT.

This clonotype was seen many times. The V and J genes are TRBV7-2 and TRBJ2-7; 12 nucleotides agree with TRBD2. The CDR3 totals 16 residues. The V gene end was trimmed by 3 bases and the J gene end by 3 bases; junction bases not matched to a gene: 6. Per germline, CDR1 SGHTA and CDR2 FQGNSA. The CDR3 nucleotides read TGTGCCAGCAGCTTGGACCGGACTAGCGGGGTCTACGAGCAGTACTTC. It encodes CASSLDRTSGVYEQYF.

This clonotype has just a few counts. This chain links TRBV29-1 with TRBJ2-1, with TRBD2 matching 8 bases. This CDR3 has 13 amino acids. Germline CDR1 and CDR2: SQVTM and ANQGSEA. The trim removed 2 bases at V and 10 bases at J, leaving 7 bases unmatched. CDR3 DNA: TGCAGCGTTGAAACCACCCGGGGGGGAGAGCAGTTCTTC. Protein sequence: CSVETTRGGEQFF.